These 15 T cell receptor beta chains were sequenced from one sample in a study of cytomegalovirus exposure and HLA in healthy donors. PCR employed 60 Vbeta and 13 Jbeta primers. Measured with immunoSEQ multiplex PCR; TCRdb has only the in-frame clones, and not every one. The table shows 130,000 to 150,000 clones, with around 65% occurring only once. Sequenced sample: PBMCs. All receptors derive from a woman in her twenties or thirties in good health and CMV-seropositive.

This clone was found a few times. The rearrangement uses TRBV5-4 and TRBJ1-1; 7 nucleotides line up with TRBD1. Trimming cost V 3 bases and J 13 bases; bases outside gene matches: 9. The V gene's germline CDR1 is SGHNT and CDR2 YYREEE (reference sequence). This CDR3 comprises 12 residues. This CDR3 reads CASSWGDSRRFF. In nucleotides, the CDR3 is TGTGCCAGCAGCTGGGGGGACAGTAGGCGTTTCTTT.

The V call is TRBV7-9, the J call TRBJ2-7; 7 bases fit TRBD1. V shed 1 base, J shed 2 bases, and the junction held 2 bases outside the gene matches. The CDR3 is made up of 14 amino acids. Germline CDR1 and CDR2: SEHNR and FQNEAQ (reference sequence). The CDR3 loop is CASSLGQGAYEQYF. The DNA of the CDR3 is TGTGCCAGCAGCTTAGGTCAGGGGGCCTACGAGCAGTACTTC.

The V call is TRBV18, the J call TRBJ2-1; 7 positions agree with TRBD2. The CDR3 loop spans 15 amino acids. The germline V gene encodes CDR1 KGHSH and CDR2 LQKENI. The trim removed 2 bases at V and 8 bases at J, leaving 9 bases unmatched. Here the CDR3 reads CASSPVTAGIDEQFF. The CDR3 nucleotides read TGTGCCAGCTCACCAGTTACAGCGGGAATCGATGAGCAGTTCTTC.

V gene TRBV2 combines with J gene TRBJ2-5; tentative D call: TRBD2 (7 bases). The CDR3 runs 15 residues. The V gene lost 1 base and the J gene lost 5 bases, with 14 bases spanning the gap. The V gene's germline CDR1 is SNHLY and CDR2 FYNNEI. CDR3: CASSEVGGAGETQYF. The CDR3 DNA sequence: TGTGCCAGCAGTGAAGTGGGGGGGGCCGGGGAGACCCAGTACTTC.

This clone was counted a few times. The chain uses TRBV5-4 and TRBJ1-2, with 10 nucleotides matching TRBD1. V gave up 4 bases and J gave up 8 bases; unmatched junction bases: 11. Germline V gene data show CDR1 as SGHNT and CDR2 as YYREEE (reference sequence). The CDR3 covers 15 residues. This CDR3 reads CASSNRQGAREGYTF. CDR3 coding DNA: TGTGCCAGCAGCAATCGACAGGGGGCTAGGGAAGGCTACACCTTC.

CDR3 protein: CASETGWGYGYTF. DNA for the CDR3: TGTGCCAGCGAGACAGGGTGGGGCTATGGCTACACCTTC. The rearrangement uses TRBV6-1 and TRBJ1-2; 7 bases match TRBD1. With 8 bases clipped from V and 4 bases from J, the junction kept 7 bases outside the gene matches. CDR3 size: 13 residues. Germline lookup yields CDR1 MNHNS and CDR2 SASEGT.

The chain employs TRBV5-4 and TRBJ2-7, with D unresolved. Trimming took off 1 base at V and 2 bases at J, with 13 bases between the two ends. Germline CDR1 and CDR2: SGHNT and YYREEE (reference sequence). This CDR3 has 15 residues. CDR3 sequence (DNA): TGTGCCAGCAGCTTGCCCTTCGGCAGCGCCTACGAGCAGTACTTC. This encodes CASSLPFGSAYEQYF.

This clone occurred a few times. This rearrangement joins TRBV18 to TRBJ1-5; a weak D match, TRBD1 (6 bases). Germline CDR1 and CDR2: KGHSH and LQKENI. The CDR3 is 16 residues long. The germline V and J ends were trimmed by 3 bases and 6 bases, with 18 bases remaining between them. The CDR3 DNA reads TGTGCCAGCTCACCGAATAACCTACAGGGAGTTCAGCCCCAGCATTTT. Translation: CASSPNNLQGVQPQHF.

The chain employs TRBV7-6 and TRBJ2-6, with TRBD2 matching over 8 bases. The germline CDR1 and CDR2 sequences are SGHVS and FNYEAQ. There are 17 residues in the CDR3. V lost 1 base and J lost 2; bases outside the gene matches: 4. The CDR3 spells CASSLESGRAGANVLTF. In DNA form, the CDR3 reads TGTGCCAGCAGCTTAGAAAGCGGGAGAGCTGGGGCCAACGTCCTGACTTTC.

The chain uses TRBV11-2 and TRBJ2-3; 7 bases match TRBD1. Germline CDR1 and CDR2: SGHAT and FQNNGV. The CDR3 totals 13 residues. V lost 5 bases, J lost 11 bases, and 10 bases stayed unmatched. CDR3 nucleotide sequence: TGTGCCAGCAGCCATGAGCCGGGACAGAAGCAGTATTTT. It specifies CASSHEPGQKQYF.

The chain combines TRBV27 with TRBJ2-7, with 7 bases that match TRBD1. The CDR3 spans 13 residues. V lost 8 bases to trimming and J lost 2 bases; unmatched junction nucleotides: 6. The germline gives CDR1 MNHEY, CDR2 SMNVEV (reference sequence). The CDR3 spells CASLWTGTYEQYF. Here the CDR3 DNA reads TGTGCCAGCCTTTGGACAGGCACCTACGAGCAGTACTTC.

The rearrangement links TRBV13 to TRBJ2-1; 10 nucleotides match TRBD2. Germline CDR1 is PRHDT and CDR2 is FYEKMQ (reference sequence). J was trimmed by 10 bases and V by 3 bases; bases with no gene match: 9. The CDR3 totals 15 residues. The CDR3 coding sequence is TGTGCCAGCAGCTTCCGGACTAGCGGTCCAGGGGAGCAGTTCTTC. This gives the protein CASSFRTSGPGEQFF.

V is TRBV6-1 and J is TRBJ1-5; perhaps TRBD1 as D (5 bases). The V gene's germline CDR1 is MNHNS and CDR2 SASEGT. Trimming took 6 bases from V and 0 from J, leaving 12 bases between them. The CDR3 totals 15 residues. CDR3 region: CASRIQGYSNQPQHF. In DNA form, the CDR3 reads TGTGCCAGCAGGATCCAGGGTTATAGCAATCAGCCCCAGCATTTT.

The chain combines TRBV28 with TRBJ1-4; D perhaps matches TRBD1 (5 bases). This CDR3 has 17 residues. Germline V gives CDR1 MDHEN, CDR2 SYDVKM. V lost 2 bases to trimming and J lost 0 bases, with 13 bases between them. CDR3 coding DNA: TGTGCCAGCAGTTTACCCGGACACTACACAACTAATGAAAAACTGTTTTTT. This gives the protein CASSLPGHYTTNEKLFF. Full variable domain (outside the CDR3, taken from reference TRBV28 and TRBJ1-4): DVKVTQSSRYLVKRTGEKVFLECVQDMDHENMFWYRQDPGLGLRLIYFSYDVKMKEKGDIPEGYSVSREKKERFSLILESASTNQTSMYLCASSLPGHYTTNEKLFFGSGTQLSVL.

The V gene is TRBV19, the J gene TRBJ1-1; D gene uncertain. The V end was cut by 5 bases, the J end by 0 bases, with 10 bases between. The CDR3 sequence is 14 residues long. Germline CDR1 is LNHDA and CDR2 is SQIVND (reference sequence). The CDR3 DNA is TGTGCCAGTAGTGGGCGGAGGATGAACACTGAAGCTTTCTTT. It is translated as CASSGRRMNTEAFF. The variable domain in full, with the rest retrieved from reference TRBV19 and TRBJ1-1, is DGGITQSPKYLFRKEGQNVTLSCEQNLNHDAMYWYRQDPGQGLRLIYYSQIVNDFQKGDIAEGYSVSREKKESFPLTVTSAQKNPTAFYLCASSGRRMNTEAFFGQGTRLTVV.